Shown below are 8 T cell receptor beta chains from a single sample sequenced in a study of T cell repertoires in cytomegalovirus infection (dated by TCRdb to the late 2010s). Sequencing used an Illumina HiSeq 1500. The public reads were run again by TCRdb, first through fastp at Q25 and then through MiXCR, and only productive beta chains were kept. Each record represents a unique CDR3 protein, reported with the most common genes and DNA among its rows. The sample contains 500,000 to 600,000 distinct CDR3 sequences, 16% of them found a single time. Roughly a quarter of the sample belongs to the ten largest clones. The sample comprised CD8+ T cells from PBMCs. The receptors here all came from a human donor in good health (CMV status not recorded). Some clones in this sample may be carry-over from other donors' samples.

In this sample, this clonotype turned up a few times. This chain joins TRBV5-1 and TRBJ1-1; 8 bases map to TRBD1. Germline assignment: CDR1 SGHRS and CDR2 YFSETQ. With V trimmed by 0 bases and J by 0 bases, 7 bases remained unmatched. CDR3 size: 17 residues. Here the CDR3 DNA reads TGCGCCAGCAGCTTGGCCGGACAGGGTAGGATGAACACTGAAGCTTTCTTT. This gives the protein CASSLAGQGRMNTEAFF.

This clonotype was counted at least ten times. V gene TRBV6-5 combines with J gene TRBJ1-2; D unclear. Trimming took off 0 bases at V and 6 bases at J, with 14 bases between the two ends. The CDR3 contains 15 residues. Germline CDR1 MNHEY, CDR2 SVGAGI. The CDR3 nucleotides read TGTGCCAGCAGTTACTCACAGAGACCCCGGAATGGCTACACCTTC. Translation gives CASSYSQRPRNGYTF.

There are many counts of this clonotype. The CDR3 is CASNTQGMETQYF. CDR3 DNA sequence: TGTGCCAGCAACACTCAGGGAATGGAGACCCAGTACTTC. This chain connects TRBV7-9 to TRBJ2-5; TRBD1 is a possible D gene (5 bases). Germline values: CDR1 SEHNR, CDR2 FQNEAQ (reference sequence). Trimming stripped 7 bases from V and 5 bases from J, with 14 bases between. The CDR3 is 13 residues long.

V and J are TRBV29-1 and TRBJ2-4, with D perhaps given as TRBD1 or TRBD2 (5 bases each). The CDR3 is made up of 13 amino acids. Germline V CDR1 and CDR2: SQVTM, ANQGSEA. V was cut by 2 bases and J by 8 bases, with 13 bases left in between. As DNA, the CDR3 is TGCAGCGTTGAACCGGGGCTTGAGGACATTCAGTACTTC. This translates into CSVEPGLEDIQYF.

This clonotype was seen repeatedly, ten times or more. The CDR3 nucleotides are TGCGCCAGCAGTGATAAGGGTCAGTTAGCAGATACGCAGTATTTT. It encodes CASSDKGQLADTQYF. This chain uses TRBV10-2 with TRBJ2-3, with unresolved D. Per germline, CDR1 WSHSY and CDR2 SAAADI. The germline V and J ends were trimmed by 3 bases and 4 bases, with 14 bases remaining between them. The CDR3 is 15 amino acids.

This clonotype was seen a handful of times. V is TRBV6-1 and J is TRBJ2-7; TRBD1 is a possible D gene (6 bases). Trimming removed 11 bases at V and 2 bases at J, with 19 bases between. Per germline, CDR1 MNHNS and CDR2 SASEGT. The CDR3 sequence is 14 residues long. The CDR3 here is CALHPLGQTYEQYF. CDR3 in DNA: TGTGCCTTACACCCCCTCGGACAGACCTACGAGCAGTACTTC.

This clonotype was observed a handful of times. The chain recombines TRBV27 with TRBJ2-7; D may match TRBD1 or TRBD2 (5 bases each). The germline V and J ends were trimmed by 4 bases and 3 bases, with 13 bases remaining between them. Germline V gene lookup returns CDR1 MNHEY and CDR2 SMNVEV (reference sequence). This CDR3 comprises 14 residues. CDR3 protein: CASSSPGPLYEQYF. The CDR3 DNA is TGTGCCAGCAGTTCCCCGGGACCTCTCTACGAGCAGTACTTC.

The genes are TRBV9 and TRBJ1-2; possible D gene TRBD1, 5 bases. There are 14 residues in the CDR3. CDR1 and CDR2 (germline): SGDLS, YYNGEE. Trimming pared 0 bases from V and 6 bases from J, leaving 12 bases between. The CDR3 DNA sequence: TGTGCCAGCAGCGTAGTTAGTACAGGCGATGGCTACACCTTC. It encodes CASSVVSTGDGYTF.